This TCR beta chain originates from a study of shared clonotypes between healthy human individuals. The table came from immunoSEQ multiplex PCR; TCRdb's copy has only in-frame clones and leaves some out. This table holds approximately 640,000 clones, approximately 75% found once. Germline lookup yields CDR1 SQVTM and CDR2 ANQGSEA. The CDR3 sequence is 13 residues long. The V gene end was trimmed by 4 bases and the J gene end by 3 bases; junction bases not matched to a gene: 6. This TCR was recovered from a woman in her thirties in good health. The chain couples TRBV29-1 to TRBJ2-7; 7 bases line up with TRBD2. Sequencing used memory CD4+ T cells sorted from blood. Sample subset: CD45RA-negative fraction. The DNA of the CDR3 is TGCAGCGTTGCCCAGCGGGAATACTACGAGCAGTACTTC. Protein product: CSVAQREYYEQYF.